In this sample, the clone carrying this TCR beta chain turned up once. No antigen is known for it. Use of 60 Vbeta and 13 Jbeta primers characterized the PCR. Authors' data handling: Per a later analysis, the number of unique TCR beta chains was approximately 80 million, of which around 10 million were shared. Sequencing was performed with immunoSEQ multiplex PCR; in TCRdb, only in-frame clones are kept and a portion is missing. V and J calls and clone size are copied from that table; D and trimming were computed from the DNA. The repertoire holds about 160,000 clones, with roughly 80% as singletons. This sample was taken from a study of cytomegalovirus exposure and HLA in healthy donors. Findings and caveats of the study: A few chains tied to CMV proved CMV antigen-specific in vitro.

Trimming removed 8 bases from V and 7 bases from J; junction bases left unmatched: 14. Germline CDR1 MNHEY, CDR2 SVGAGI. The CDR3 totals 14 residues. V usage is TRBV6-5 and J usage is TRBJ2-7, with TRBD2 matching 7 bases. The sequence came from a man aged 50 to 60 in good health and CMV-seropositive. Sequenced: PBMCs. CDR3 amino acids: CASAGAGERGEQYF. The CDR3 DNA follows: TGTGCCAGCGCCGGGGCGGGGGAGAGGGGAGAGCAGTACTTC.